This note documents a single T cell receptor beta chain sequence. What it binds is unknown. This entry is derived from a study of human T cells and chemical hapten exposure. For the study at large: Small volume differences among pooled libraries mainly caused per-sample TCR yield variation. Study results and limitations: The study found expanded TCRs formed significantly more large CDR3 similarity clusters than controls.

From germline, CDR1 is SGHKS and CDR2 YYEKEE (reference sequence). The junction had 7 bases not matched to a gene; V was cut back by 5 bases and J by 8 bases. CDR3 length equals 13 residues. TCRdb re-derived calls from the RACE reads in MiXCR, one entry per CDR3 protein. Of about 89,000 distinct CDR3 sequences in the sample, roughly 13% were seen once. This sample's time point: patch test 3, about 24 weeks after DPC sensitization. The treatment: therapeutic diphenylcyclopropenone sensitization with weekly scalp DPC. The chain carries TRBV5-5 and TRBJ1-2; 9 bases are shared with TRBD1. The TCR comes from a woman aged 50 to 60 with alopecia areata. Some clones in this sample may be carry-over from other donors' samples. The starting material was whole blood, obtained in connection with sensitization to the hapten diphenylcyclopropenone (DPC). As DNA, the CDR3 is TGTGCCAGCAGTCCACAGGGGGCGATAGGCTACACCTTC. Translated, it gives CASSPQGAIGYTF.